The 5 T cell receptor beta chains below were found in one sample sequenced in a study of cytomegalovirus exposure and HLA in healthy donors. The PCR ran on 60 Vbeta and 13 Jbeta primers. Profiling relied on immunoSEQ multiplex PCR, and the TCRdb table lists in-frame clones only, not all of them. The sample shows around 150,000 clones, roughly 80% of them seen only once. The sample was PBMCs. The receptors were gathered from a man between 50 and 59 years old in good health and CMV-seropositive.

This rearrangement joins TRBV4-3 to TRBJ2-6, with D uncertain. CDR1 and CDR2 (germline): LGHNA, YSLEER. The ends were cut back, 3 bases at V and 0 bases at J, with 6 bases in the middle. This CDR3 is 15 amino acids long. The CDR3 nucleotides read TGCGCCAGCAGCCATGGCAGCTCTGGGGCCAACGTCCTGACTTTC. Protein: CASSHGSSGANVLTF.

This chain uses TRBV7-3 with TRBJ2-5; 10 bases agree with TRBD2. CDR1 is SGHTA, CDR2 FQGTGA, per germline. The CDR3 spans 13 residues. Germline trimming cut 4 bases from V and 5 bases from J; bases unmatched to any gene: 1. CDR3 nucleotide sequence: TGTGCCAGCAGCTCGGGACTAGCGGAGACCCAGTACTTC. Translation gives CASSSGLAETQYF.

The chain employs TRBV19 and TRBJ2-1, with 9 positions matching TRBD2. Germline-derived CDR1 and CDR2 are LNHDA and SQIVND (reference sequence). V lost 3 bases and J lost 10; bases outside the gene matches: 10. The CDR3 has 15 amino acids. CDR3 protein: CASSMGLAGRREQFF. Written as DNA, the CDR3 is TGTGCCAGTAGTATGGGGCTAGCGGGGCGGAGAGAGCAGTTCTTC.

This chain joins TRBV4-3 and TRBJ2-1; possible D gene TRBD1, 5 bases. This CDR3 has 15 residues. V dropped 3 bases and J dropped 5 bases, with 14 bases sitting between them. The germline V gene encodes CDR1 LGHNA and CDR2 YSLEER. CDR3 bases: TGCGCCAGCAGCCACTATCCGGAACAGGACAATGAGCAGTTCTTC. Translating gives CASSHYPEQDNEQFF.

This chain connects TRBV9 to TRBJ2-7; a possible D gene is TRBD2 (6 bases). Looked up from germline, CDR1 is SGDLS and CDR2 is YYNGEE. V dropped 0 bases and J dropped 0 bases, with 16 bases sitting between them. This CDR3 is 17 amino acids long. The CDR3 region is CASSVEDGGANSYEQYF. The DNA for the CDR3 is TGTGCCAGCAGCGTAGAGGACGGCGGGGCCAACTCCTACGAGCAGTACTTC.